This passage covers 16 T cell receptor beta chains from one sample sequenced in a study of Ad26.COV2.S vaccination and SARS-CoV-2 variants. Repertoires were generated with immunoSEQ multiplex PCR, while TCRdb's copy carries only in-frame clones and drops some. The data contain a few hundred thousand clones, roughly 90% of them singletons. Stated treatment: some 20 received Ad26.COV2.S at low or high dose, single or two shots; about 5 received placebo; per-sample allocation not given. Specimen acquisition occurred on day 63 following the initial vaccine or placebo injection. This specimen consisted of peripheral blood, obtained in a trial of Ad26.COV2.S vaccine versus placebo. The receptors stem from a person aged 18 to 59 who received the Ad26.COV2.S COVID-19 vaccine or a placebo.

The V gene is TRBV20-1, the J gene TRBJ2-3; 8 bases match TRBD2. The CDR3 extends over 17 amino acids. Trimming removed 3 bases from V and 0 bases from J; junction bases left unmatched: 11. Germline values: CDR1 DFQATT, CDR2 SNEGSKA (reference sequence). The CDR3 is CSASRRPIAGSTDTQYF. As DNA, the CDR3 is TGCAGTGCTAGTCGCCGACCAATAGCGGGGAGCACAGATACGCAGTATTTT.

This clone came up a few times. This chain connects TRBV6-6 to TRBJ1-6; D is unresolved. Germline loops: CDR1 MNHNY, CDR2 SVGAGI (reference sequence). The CDR3 spans 12 residues. V gave up 7 bases and J gave up 5 bases, with 6 bases separating them. The chain's CDR3 is CASTHNNSPLHF. For the CDR3, the DNA is TGTGCCAGCACCCATAATAATTCACCCCTCCACTTT.

The chain links TRBV20-1 to TRBJ1-4; TRBD1 is a possible D gene (6 bases). Germline V lookup: CDR1 DFQATT, CDR2 SNEGSKA (reference sequence). Between the trimmed V and J ends, which lost 3 bases and 3 bases, there was a span of 23 bases. This CDR3 has 18 amino acids. CDR3 region: CSASPQGWLLQSNEKLFF. The DNA for the CDR3 is TGCAGTGCTAGTCCCCAGGGGTGGCTTTTGCAGTCTAATGAAAAACTGTTTTTT.

CDR3 in DNA: TGTGCCAGCAGCAAAGGGCCCAAGGGACAGGGCCCCTATAGCAATCAGCCCCAGCATTTT. Protein product: CASSKGPKGQGPYSNQPQHF. V usage is TRBV21-1 and J usage is TRBJ1-5; TRBD1 was called by the table and not checked on the DNA. TRBV21-1 is tagged as a pseudogene. The CDR3 has 20 amino acids.

This chain links TRBV6-2 or TRBV6-3 with TRBJ2-2; D is uncertain. Germline values: CDR1 MNHEY, CDR2 SVGEGT. The CDR3 spans 14 residues. Deletions cut 5 bases from V and 3 bases from J, with 10 bases between. The chain's CDR3 is CASSPNSYTGELFF. CDR3 nucleotide sequence: TGTGCCAGCAGTCCAAATAGCTACACCGGGGAGCTGTTTTTT.

The chain couples TRBV7-2 to TRBJ2-3, with 10 bases identical to TRBD2. The junction had 20 bases not matched to a gene; V was cut back by 5 bases and J by 6 bases. This CDR3 is 19 amino acids long. Per the germline V gene, CDR1 is SGHTA and CDR2 is FQGNSA. CDR3 sequence reads: CASSTQGGSGGIRADTQYF. The CDR3 nucleotides are TGTGCCAGCAGCACCCAAGGAGGTAGCGGGGGGATAAGGGCCGATACGCAGTATTTT.

In its sample, this clone was seen once. DNA of the CDR3: TGTGCCAGCTTCGAGGTAGGGGGTGGGGTCTACGAGCAGTACTTC. Its protein product is CASFEVGGGVYEQYF. The chain combines TRBV28 with TRBJ2-7; D perhaps matches TRBD1 (6 bases). Trimming pared 8 bases from V and 3 bases from J, leaving 20 bases between. The CDR3 runs to 15 residues. Germline assignment: CDR1 MDHEN and CDR2 SYDVKM.

The gene calls are TRBV5-1 and TRBJ2-4, with unresolved D. Germline V CDR1 and CDR2: SGHRS, YFSETQ. The CDR3 has 11 amino acids. V lost 2 bases, J lost 6 bases, and 3 bases lay in between. CDR3 coding DNA: TGCGCCAGCAGCTTTGGAAACATTCAGTACTTC. It yields the protein CASSFGNIQYF.

The genes are TRBV6-2 or TRBV6-3 and TRBJ2-4, with TRBD1 identical over 7 bases. The ends lost 2 bases at V and 5 bases at J; junction bases unmatched: 6. This CDR3 contains 15 residues. Per the germline V gene, CDR1 is MNHEY and CDR2 is SVGEGT. This CDR3 reads CASSYGIGTENIQYF. The CDR3 DNA reads as TGTGCCAGCAGTTACGGGATAGGGACAGAAAACATTCAGTACTTC.

The chain combines TRBV7-8 with TRBJ1-4; perhaps TRBD1 as D (6 bases). With 2 bases removed from V and 5 bases from J, the gap between germline ends came to 12 bases. CDR1 is SGHVS, CDR2 FQNEAQ, per germline. The CDR3 loop spans 15 amino acids. The CDR3 reads CASSLYRVGNEKLFF. The CDR3 DNA sequence: TGTGCCAGCAGCTTATACAGGGTGGGGAATGAAAAACTGTTTTTT.

The rearrangement joins TRBV29-1 to TRBJ2-2; D may be TRBD1 or TRBD2 (6 bases each). The CDR3 is 14 amino acids. The germline CDR1 and CDR2 sequences are SQVTM and ANQGSEA. V lost 4 bases, J lost 5 bases, and 14 bases lay in between. CDR3 loop: CSVGGGRGTGELFF. DNA for the CDR3: TGCAGCGTTGGTGGGGGGCGAGGGACCGGGGAGCTGTTTTTT.

The chain joins TRBV7-2 to TRBJ2-7, with 8 bases lining up with TRBD2. CDR3 length: 16 amino acids. Per germline, CDR1 SGHTA and CDR2 FQGNSA. Unmatched junction bases numbered 8, after V lost 1 base and J lost 3 bases. This CDR3 is CASSLEWRGGSYEQYF. The CDR3 DNA is TGTGCCAGCAGCTTAGAGTGGCGCGGGGGGAGCTACGAGCAGTACTTC.

This clone is a singleton in its sample. The chain has TRBV15 and TRBJ1-5, with unresolved D. V lost 5 bases, J lost 5 bases, and 10 bases lay in between. The CDR3 is 13 residues long. The V gene's germline CDR1 is LNHNV and CDR2 YYDKDF (reference sequence). DNA of the CDR3: TGTGCCACCAGCCTGGTGAGGGATCAGCCCCAGCATTTT. This codes for CATSLVRDQPQHF.

The rearrangement uses TRBV10-2 and TRBJ2-4; a possible D gene is TRBD2 (6 bases). There are 14 residues in the CDR3. The germline gives CDR1 WSHSY, CDR2 SAAADI. Trimming pared 0 bases from V and 7 bases from J, leaving 10 bases between. CDR3 in DNA: TGCGCCAGCAGTGAGTCGGGGGGAGCGAACATTCAGTACTTC. Its protein product is CASSESGGANIQYF.

The chain couples TRBV25-1 to TRBJ2-7; 8 bases match TRBD1. Germline CDR1 MGHDK, CDR2 SYGVNS. The CDR3 is 16 amino acids. V trimming: 4 bases; J trimming: 7 bases; junction bases outside the gene matches: 15. CDR3 nucleotides: TGTGCCAGCAGTGGTGGGACAGGACTCACCTACGAGGAGCAGTACTTC. It specifies CASSGGTGLTYEEQYF.

The chain links TRBV10-2 to TRBJ2-2; no definite D call. The CDR3 sequence is 15 residues long. The V gene's germline CDR1 is WSHSY and CDR2 SAAADI. Trimming left V 0 bases short and J 6 bases short, with 11 bases between. CDR3 region: CASSESTGVAGELFF. DNA for the CDR3: TGCGCCAGCAGTGAGTCGACTGGCGTCGCCGGGGAGCTGTTTTTT.